The clone carrying this T cell receptor (beta chain) was recorded only once. Its target is unknown. Assay used: immunoSEQ multiplex PCR; TCRdb lists only in-frame clones, some missing. This repertoire shows about 120,000 clones, 90% to 95% found once; its top ten account for 0.15% to 0.19%. The CDR3 is made up of 15 amino acids. The ends lost 5 bases at V and 8 bases at J; junction bases unmatched: 6. The germline V gene has CDR1 MNHNY and CDR2 SVGAGI (reference sequence). These data come from a study of OX40 agonist ivuxolimab in advanced cancers. Study-wide points: Low normalized T-cell clonal expansion was also seen in some nonresponders.

The origin of this receptor is an adult with an advanced solid tumor such as melanoma, head and neck, liver or kidney cancer. Specimen: CD4+ or CD8+ T cells sorted from blood, collected in a trial of the OX40 agonist ivuxolimab. V usage is TRBV6-6 and J usage is TRBJ2-1, with 13 bases that match TRBD2. CDR3 in amino acids: CASSLTSGRFDEQFF. CDR3 bases: TGTGCCAGCAGTCTGACTAGCGGGAGGTTCGATGAGCAGTTCTTC.